Listed below are T cell receptor beta chains from one sample, sequenced in a study of regulatory T cells in long-lasting Graves disease. TCRdb reprocessed the multiplex PCR reads via MiXCR and lists one record per CDR3 protein. The sample includes about 420,000 distinct CDR3 sequences, about 25% seen only once; the top ten take about 26%. The sequencing here drew on peripheral blood mononuclear cells (PBMCs), taken when the disease was refractory, from a patient treated with antithyroid drugs. The source of these receptors is a female donor with Graves disease. The CDR3 runs from the conserved cysteine through the conserved F or W. The order of the fields is V gene, J gene, D gene, clone size, CDR3 DNA, CDR3 protein. A D gene is named only where the DNA matches it firmly. Clone size is given for some rows only: seen once, a few or many times, or a class if the clone is expanded.

V gene: TRBV4-2; J gene: TRBJ1-3; D gene: .; clone size: .; CDR3 DNA: TGTGCCAGCAGCCAAGATGCAGCTAACTCTGGAAACACCATATATTTT; CDR3 protein: CASSQDAANSGNTIYF
V gene: TRBV20-1; J gene: TRBJ1-1; D gene: .; clone size: .; CDR3 DNA: TGCAGTGCTAGATTGCTTGCGAACACTGAAGCTTTCTTT; CDR3 protein: CSARLLANTEAFF
V gene: TRBV19; J gene: TRBJ1-1; D gene: .; clone size: few; CDR3 DNA: TGTGCCAGTAGTATTACTATCCAGGGGACTGAAGCTTTCTTT; CDR3 protein: CASSITIQGTEAFF
V gene: TRBV2; J gene: TRBJ1-1; D gene: TRBD1; clone size: many; CDR3 DNA: TGTGCCAGCAGTGAAAATCCGACAGGGGCCACTGAAGCTTTCTTT; CDR3 protein: CASSENPTGATEAFF
V gene: TRBV10-3; J gene: TRBJ2-4; D gene: .; clone size: .; CDR3 DNA: TGTGCCATCAGTGCGGGGTCGGGCTTAGCCAAAAACATTCAGTACTTC; CDR3 protein: CAISAGSGLAKNIQYF
V gene: TRBV2; J gene: TRBJ2-1; D gene: TRBD2; clone size: .; CDR3 DNA: TGTGCCAGCAGTGAGAGCGGGAGGGGGCATGAGCAGTTCTTC; CDR3 protein: CASSESGRGHEQFF
V gene: TRBV7-2; J gene: TRBJ2-3; D gene: .; clone size: .; CDR3 DNA: TGTGCCAGCAGGAAGGGACCGAACACAGATACGCAGTATTTT; CDR3 protein: CASRKGPNTDTQYF
V gene: TRBV5-1; J gene: TRBJ1-1; D gene: TRBD1; clone size: few; CDR3 DNA: TGCGCCAGCAGCTTGATTCAGGGACAGGGGGAAGCTTTCTTT; CDR3 protein: CASSLIQGQGEAFF
V gene: TRBV12-3/TRBV12-4; J gene: TRBJ1-4; D gene: .; clone size: many; CDR3 DNA: TGTGCCAGCAGTTTTGGTCAGGCGAGCGAAAAACTGTTTTTT; CDR3 protein: CASSFGQASEKLFF
V gene: TRBV4-1; J gene: TRBJ2-7; D gene: TRBD2; clone size: .; CDR3 DNA: TGCGCCAGCAGCCAATTAGCGGGAGATCCTGACGAGCAGTACTTC; CDR3 protein: CASSQLAGDPDEQYF
V gene: TRBV14; J gene: TRBJ2-7; D gene: TRBD1; clone size: .; CDR3 DNA: TGTGCCAGCAGCCTATTACCGGGACAGGGAGGCTACGAGCAGTACTTC; CDR3 protein: CASSLLPGQGGYEQYF
V gene: TRBV6-1; J gene: TRBJ1-2; D gene: TRBD1; clone size: few; CDR3 DNA: TGTGCCAGCAATTCCGGGACAGGGGACTATGGCTACACCTTC; CDR3 protein: CASNSGTGDYGYTF
V gene: TRBV6-1; J gene: TRBJ1-4; D gene: .; clone size: .; CDR3 DNA: TGTGCCAGCAGCCAAGCGGGGGGTGAAAAACTGTTTTTT; CDR3 protein: CASSQAGGEKLFF
V gene: TRBV12-3/TRBV12-4; J gene: TRBJ1-2; D gene: .; clone size: many; CDR3 DNA: TGTGCCAGCAGCCCGACAGTTTCCTATGGCTACACCTTC; CDR3 protein: CASSPTVSYGYTF
V gene: TRBV28; J gene: TRBJ1-5; D gene: .; clone size: many; CDR3 DNA: TGTGCCAGCAGCTCCTCAAATCGGTACGGACGTAGCAATCAGCCCCAGCATTTT; CDR3 protein: CASSSSNRYGRSNQPQHF
V gene: TRBV29-1; J gene: TRBJ1-5; D gene: .; clone size: .; CDR3 DNA: TGCAGCGTTGAAATAAATAGCAATCAGCCCCAGCATTTT; CDR3 protein: CSVEINSNQPQHF
V gene: TRBV2; J gene: TRBJ2-2; D gene: TRBD2; clone size: few; CDR3 DNA: TGTGCCAGCGAGCCCCCCGGGACTAGCGAATCCGGGGAGCTGTTTTTT; CDR3 protein: CASEPPGTSESGELFF
V gene: TRBV7-9; J gene: TRBJ2-7; D gene: .; clone size: few; CDR3 DNA: TGTGCCAGCAGCTGGGGGAAGAGCTCCTACGAGCAGTACTTC; CDR3 protein: CASSWGKSSYEQYF
V gene: TRBV7-2; J gene: TRBJ2-7; D gene: TRBD1; clone size: many; CDR3 DNA: TGTGCCAGCAGCATAGGACAGGGTCCTACCTACGAGCAGTACTTC; CDR3 protein: CASSIGQGPTYEQYF
V gene: TRBV6-1; J gene: TRBJ2-1; D gene: .; clone size: .; CDR3 DNA: TGTGCCAGCAGTGTGACTGGTTCGAGGGAGCAGTTCTTC; CDR3 protein: CASSVTGSREQFF
V gene: TRBV14; J gene: TRBJ2-5; D gene: TRBD1; clone size: .; CDR3 DNA: TGTGCCAGCAGCCCCAGGGACAGGCTCCAAGAGACCCAGTACTTC; CDR3 protein: CASSPRDRLQETQYF
V gene: TRBV7-2; J gene: TRBJ2-5; D gene: .; clone size: many; CDR3 DNA: TGTGCCAGCAGTTTAGGGTCCGGGTCCCAGTACTTC; CDR3 protein: CASSLGSGSQYF
V gene: TRBV9; J gene: TRBJ2-5; D gene: TRBD2; clone size: many; CDR3 DNA: TGTGCCAGCAGCGTAGAGGGACTAGCAAGACAAGAGACCCAGTACTTC; CDR3 protein: CASSVEGLARQETQYF
V gene: TRBV5-1; J gene: TRBJ1-2; D gene: TRBD1; clone size: few; CDR3 DNA: TGCGCCAGCAGCCCCCCAGGGGGGGGGTATGGCTACACCTTC; CDR3 protein: CASSPPGGGYGYTF
V gene: TRBV27; J gene: TRBJ1-5; D gene: TRBD1; clone size: many; CDR3 DNA: TGTGCCAGCAGTGGGACAGAAAATCAGCCCCAGCATTTT; CDR3 protein: CASSGTENQPQHF
V gene: TRBV5-1; J gene: TRBJ2-5; D gene: .; clone size: .; CDR3 DNA: TGCGCCAGCAGAAAAGCTTCTGGGACGCAAGAGACCCAGTACTTC; CDR3 protein: CASRKASGTQETQYF
V gene: TRBV7-2; J gene: TRBJ2-7; D gene: TRBD2; clone size: few; CDR3 DNA: TGTGCCAGCAGCATCCACGGGACTAGCTCCTACGAGCAGTACTTC; CDR3 protein: CASSIHGTSSYEQYF
V gene: TRBV6-1; J gene: TRBJ1-1; D gene: .; clone size: many; CDR3 DNA: TGTGCCAGCAGTCAGGGGAGTGAAGCTTTCTTT; CDR3 protein: CASSQGSEAFF
V gene: TRBV28; J gene: TRBJ2-2; D gene: .; clone size: .; CDR3 DNA: TGTGCCAGCGCCACCAATAGGGCGGGATCTAACACCGGGGAGCTGTTTTTT; CDR3 protein: CASATNRAGSNTGELFF
V gene: TRBV18; J gene: TRBJ1-1; D gene: .; clone size: .; CDR3 DNA: TGTGCCAGCTCACCGGACAGCATCCGTGAAGCTTTCTTT; CDR3 protein: CASSPDSIREAFF
V gene: TRBV12-3/TRBV12-4; J gene: TRBJ1-5; D gene: .; clone size: .; CDR3 DNA: TGTGCCAGCAGCTTTCTGAGCTTGCCCCAGCATTTT; CDR3 protein: CASSFLSLPQHF
V gene: TRBV29-1; J gene: TRBJ1-4; D gene: .; clone size: .; CDR3 DNA: TGCAGCGTTGAGGAAACAGGCCTCCCCACGGGAAAACTGTTTTTT; CDR3 protein: CSVEETGLPTGKLFF
V gene: TRBV30; J gene: TRBJ2-7; D gene: .; clone size: few; CDR3 DNA: TGTGCCTTTGGGATCTACGAGCAGTACTTC; CDR3 protein: CAFGIYEQYF
V gene: TRBV4-1; J gene: TRBJ2-5; D gene: .; clone size: .; CDR3 DNA: TGCGCCAGCAGCCAAGGCGGGGTCCAAGAGACCCAGTACTTC; CDR3 protein: CASSQGGVQETQYF
V gene: TRBV19; J gene: TRBJ1-2; D gene: .; clone size: few; CDR3 DNA: TGTGCCAGTAGTATAGATCCTGGGATCCGCTATGGCTACACCTTC; CDR3 protein: CASSIDPGIRYGYTF
V gene: TRBV9; J gene: TRBJ2-6; D gene: .; clone size: .; CDR3 DNA: TGTGCCAGCAGCGTAGACGGGGGAGCTTCTGGGGCCAACGTCCTGACTTTC; CDR3 protein: CASSVDGGASGANVLTF
V gene: TRBV5-6; J gene: TRBJ1-3; D gene: .; clone size: few; CDR3 DNA: TGTGCCAGCAGCTTGAAGTCACTCTCTGGAAACACCATATATTTT; CDR3 protein: CASSLKSLSGNTIYF
V gene: TRBV7-8; J gene: TRBJ1-5; D gene: .; clone size: few; CDR3 DNA: TGTGCCAGCACAACAGTCAGCAATCAGCCCCAGCATTTT; CDR3 protein: CASTTVSNQPQHF
V gene: TRBV20-1; J gene: TRBJ2-6; D gene: .; clone size: few; CDR3 DNA: TGCAGTGGCTTATCCGGGGCCAACGTCCTGACTTTC; CDR3 protein: CSGLSGANVLTF
V gene: TRBV2; J gene: TRBJ2-1; D gene: .; clone size: .; CDR3 DNA: TGTGCCAGCAGTGAAGCGCTTCTAGCGAGCTCCTACAATGAGCAGTTCTTC; CDR3 protein: CASSEALLASSYNEQFF
V gene: TRBV29-1; J gene: TRBJ1-2; D gene: .; clone size: .; CDR3 DNA: TGCAGCGTTGGTTTCCTTGGGGGGGCTGGGGGCTACACCTTC; CDR3 protein: CSVGFLGGAGGYTF
V gene: TRBV6-1; J gene: TRBJ2-7; D gene: .; clone size: few; CDR3 DNA: TGTGCCAGCAGGTCGAAAGGGGCCGACTACGAGCAGTACTTC; CDR3 protein: CASRSKGADYEQYF
V gene: TRBV12-3/TRBV12-4; J gene: TRBJ2-7; D gene: .; clone size: few; CDR3 DNA: TGTGCCACCTCCCGGACGCCTTTCTACGAGCAGTACTTC; CDR3 protein: CATSRTPFYEQYF
V gene: TRBV11-1; J gene: TRBJ2-2; D gene: .; clone size: .; CDR3 DNA: TGTGCCAGCAGCCCGGGTCGTAGAGGTGGGACCGGGGAGCTGTTTTTT; CDR3 protein: CASSPGRRGGTGELFF
V gene: TRBV28; J gene: TRBJ2-5; D gene: .; clone size: many; CDR3 DNA: TGTGCCAGCAGTTTAGGGGTCATGGAGACCCAGTACTTC; CDR3 protein: CASSLGVMETQYF